The rows below give T cell receptor beta chains drawn from one sample of a study of regulatory T cells in long-lasting Graves disease. TCRdb reprocessed the multiplex PCR reads via MiXCR and lists one record per CDR3 protein. This table has roughly 560,000 distinct CDR3 sequences, about 12% appearing once. These data were also filed under a second study, of T cells in Graves' hyperthyroidism and ophthalmopathy.

Sequencing was performed on peripheral blood mononuclear cells (PBMCs), taken at new diagnosis, from a patient treated with antithyroid drugs. Receptors originate from a woman aged 25 to 45 with Graves disease. Both conserved end residues are part of each CDR3. Fields, in order: CDR3 protein, CDR3 DNA, J gene, V gene, clone size, D gene. A D gene is named only where the DNA matches it firmly. The listing skips clone size in some rows; elsewhere it reads once, few, many or a size class.

CDR3: CASSFSGRPYEQYF
DNA: TGCGCCAGCAGCTTTAGCGGGAGGCCCTACGAGCAGTACTTC
J: TRBJ2-7
V: TRBV5-1
size: few
D: TRBD2

CDR3: CSARARYGGRLNTEAFF
DNA: TGCAGTGCTAGAGCACGCTACGGGGGGCGGTTGAACACTGAAGCTTTCTTT
J: TRBJ1-1
V: TRBV20-1
size: few
D: .

CDR3: CASSSHQGDYGYTF
DNA: TGTGCCAGCAGTTCGCACCAAGGGGACTATGGCTACACCTTC
J: TRBJ1-2
V: TRBV28
size: many
D: .

CDR3: CASSVQGRSNQPQHF
DNA: TGTGCCAGCAGTGTACAGGGGAGAAGCAATCAGCCCCAGCATTTT
J: TRBJ1-5
V: TRBV28
size: many
D: TRBD1

CDR3: CAIKGGENTEAFF
DNA: TGTGCCATCAAGGGGGGGGAGAACACTGAAGCTTTCTTT
J: TRBJ1-1
V: TRBV10-3
size: once
D: .

CDR3: CASSQGQGANNQPQHF
DNA: TGTGCCAGCAGCCAAGGTCAGGGAGCCAACAATCAGCCCCAGCATTTT
J: TRBJ1-5
V: TRBV3-1
size: many
D: .

CDR3: CASRGPGQGADEQYF
DNA: TGTGCCAGTAGGGGTCCCGGACAGGGGGCTGACGAGCAGTACTTC
J: TRBJ2-7
V: TRBV19
size: .
D: TRBD1

CDR3: CASSLGGLAGVQKTQYF
DNA: TGTGCCAGCAGCTTAGGGGGACTAGCGGGAGTTCAAAAGACCCAGTACTTC
J: TRBJ2-5
V: TRBV11-3
size: many
D: TRBD2

CDR3: CASSPGSPLNEQFF
DNA: TGTGCCAGCAGCCCCGGTTCCCCCCTCAATGAGCAGTTCTTC
J: TRBJ2-1
V: TRBV7-3
size: .
D: .

CDR3: CASSEGVTGLRSNQPQHF
DNA: TGTGCCAGCAGTGAAGGGGTAACAGGGTTGAGGAGCAATCAGCCCCAGCATTTT
J: TRBJ1-5
V: TRBV2
size: many
D: .

CDR3: CASSHAGSDEQYF
DNA: TGTGCCAGCAGTCACGCAGGGAGCGACGAGCAGTACTTC
J: TRBJ2-7
V: TRBV6-1
size: .
D: .

CDR3: CASSEYRILAGGPHEQYF
DNA: TGCGCCAGCAGTGAGTATCGGATTCTAGCGGGAGGGCCCCACGAGCAGTACTTC
J: TRBJ2-7
V: TRBV10-1
size: few
D: TRBD2

CDR3: CASSLPWGGEQYF
DNA: TGTGCCAGCAGTTTACCCTGGGGGGGTGAGCAGTACTTC
J: TRBJ2-7
V: TRBV27
size: many
D: TRBD2

CDR3: CAWSVMWQGPDHTEAFF
DNA: TGTGCCTGGAGTGTAATGTGGCAGGGGCCTGACCACACTGAAGCTTTCTTT
J: TRBJ1-1
V: TRBV30
size: many
D: .

CDR3: CSARRGNTDTQYF
DNA: TGCAGTGCTAGGAGGGGGAATACAGATACGCAGTATTTT
J: TRBJ2-3
V: TRBV20-1
size: few
D: .

CDR3: CASSLSLVSLEQFF
DNA: TGTGCCAGCAGTTTATCGTTAGTATCCCTAGAGCAGTTCTTC
J: TRBJ2-1
V: TRBV14
size: .
D: .

CDR3: CAWKSVVEAKNIQYF
DNA: TGTGCCTGGAAATCTGTAGTCGAGGCCAAAAACATTCAGTACTTC
J: TRBJ2-4
V: TRBV30
size: .
D: .

CDR3: CASSPEGTAYGYTF
DNA: TGTGCCAGCTCACCTGAAGGGACAGCCTATGGCTACACCTTC
J: TRBJ1-2
V: TRBV18
size: .
D: TRBD1

CDR3: CASSDRGQDNGQFF
DNA: TGTGCCAGCAGTGACAGGGGGCAGGACAATGGGCAGTTCTTC
J: TRBJ2-1
V: TRBV27
size: .
D: TRBD1

CDR3: CASSLWASGTGEQYF
DNA: TGTGCCAGCAGTTTATGGGCTAGCGGGACCGGCGAGCAGTACTTC
J: TRBJ2-7
V: TRBV28
size: many
D: TRBD2

CDR3: CASSLMTPYQETQYF
DNA: TGTGCCAGCAGTTTAATGACACCATACCAAGAGACCCAGTACTTC
J: TRBJ2-5
V: TRBV28
size: many
D: .

CDR3: CSARKKYGSSYNEQFF
DNA: TGCAGTGCTAGAAAGAAGTACGGGAGCTCCTACAATGAGCAGTTCTTC
J: TRBJ2-1
V: TRBV20-1
size: .
D: .

CDR3: CASSAGLAGGYNEQFF
DNA: TGTGCCAGCAGCGCGGGACTAGCGGGAGGCTACAATGAGCAGTTCTTC
J: TRBJ2-1
V: TRBV13
size: many
D: TRBD2

CDR3: CASSFEQYGSSYEQYF
DNA: TGTGCCAGCAGTTTTGAGCAGTACGGGAGTTCCTACGAGCAGTACTTC
J: TRBJ2-7
V: TRBV28
size: .
D: .

CDR3: CASSLGTGGIEQYF
DNA: TGTGCCAGCAGTTTAGGGACAGGGGGAATCGAGCAGTACTTC
J: TRBJ2-7
V: TRBV28
size: .
D: TRBD1

CDR3: CASSLWRDSSYEQYF
DNA: TGTGCCAGCAGTTTATGGAGGGACAGCTCCTACGAGCAGTACTTC
J: TRBJ2-7
V: TRBV11-2
size: .
D: .

CDR3: CASSPTGSQTQYF
DNA: TGTGCCAGCTCACCAACAGGGTCCCAGACCCAGTACTTC
J: TRBJ2-5
V: TRBV18
size: many
D: .

CDR3: CASTPLASGETQYF
DNA: TGTGCCAGCACTCCACTAGCGTCAGGGGAGACCCAGTACTTC
J: TRBJ2-5
V: TRBV6-1
size: few
D: TRBD2

CDR3: CASSLAVRTTGSEQYF
DNA: TGTGCCAGCAGCTTAGCGGTAAGAACAACGGGGAGCGAGCAGTACTTC
J: TRBJ2-7
V: TRBV7-2
size: many
D: .

CDR3: CASSYSAGEKGYTF
DNA: TGTGCCAGCAGTTACTCCGCGGGGGAGAAAGGCTACACCTTC
J: TRBJ1-2
V: TRBV6-5
size: many
D: .